This T cell receptor (beta chain) was retrieved from a study of T cell repertoires in cytomegalovirus infection. Study in general: Public TCR beta signatures were indicative of both CMV infection and a matching HLA type.

General observations from the study: Dominating the ex vivo response were HLA-C-restricted CMV-specific TCR beta clonotypes.

One entry per CDR3 protein, called by TCRdb with MiXCR from the reads. The sample records some 680,000 distinct CDR3 sequences, 35% to 40% being singletons. In this sample, this clonotype turned up a few times. Its antigen remains unknown. Trimming took 0 bases from V and 6 from J; bases not matched to a gene: 7. The CDR3 totals 15 residues. Germline V CDR1 and CDR2: MNHEY, SVGAGI. The rearrangement uses TRBV6-5 and TRBJ1-2; TRBD1 matches at 7 bases. The sequenced material came from PBMCs. The sequence derives from a human donor in good health (CMV status not recorded). Some clones in this sample may be carry-over from other donors' samples. As DNA, the CDR3 is TGTGCCAGCAGTTACTCGACAGGGTTAGAGAATGGCTACACCTTC. As protein: CASSYSTGLENGYTF.